This T cell receptor beta chain was identified during a study of early T cells in non-severe SARS-CoV-2 infection. Across the study: Sequencing was performed on bulk RNA from unsorted whole blood, leaving chains unpaired. Study-level findings and limits: Using VDJdb, the matching emphasized anti-spike CD8 responses while missing private and CD4 specificities.

Using its own MiXCR run on the 5' RACE reads, TCRdb lists one record per CDR3 protein. The sample holds about 45,000 distinct CDR3 sequences, under 14% seen once. Germline CDR1 reads DFQATT; CDR2 reads SNEGSKA (reference sequence). Trimming stripped 4 bases from V and 4 bases from J, with 17 bases between. The CDR3 is 14 amino acids. This clonotype was recorded many times. Its antigen is unknown. The origin of this receptor is an adult who was a healthcare worker with PCR-confirmed SARS-CoV-2 infection or an uninfected control (not recorded which). The sequenced sample consisted of whole blood. The chain links TRBV20-1 to TRBJ2-7, with D possibly matching TRBD2 (6 bases). The CDR3 coding sequence is TGCAGTGCTAACGCGGTGTTAGCGGAGTACGAGCAGTACTTC. This translates into CSANAVLAEYEQYF.